These 18 T cell receptor beta chains originate from one sample sequenced in a study of response to subunit inactivated influenza vaccine. MiXCR was run by TCRdb on the RT-PCR reads, yielding one entry per CDR3 protein. The data show some 540,000 distinct CDR3 sequences, roughly 25% seen once. This same sample was also part of a study on T cells expressing NK-cell markers. That paper adds: Template switching by 5'RACE with UMIs generated the TCR beta cDNA.

The starting material was CD4+ T cells sorted from PBMCs, obtained about 13 days after vaccination. These receptors were obtained from a man aged 50 to 59 who received an inactivated influenza vaccine.

The chain links TRBV2 to TRBJ1-5; D not certain. Trimming took 2 bases from V and 7 from J, leaving 12 bases between them. Germline lookup yields CDR1 SNHLY and CDR2 FYNNEI. CDR3 length: 14 residues. Here the CDR3 reads CASSESWARQPQHF. The CDR3 region has the DNA TGTGCCAGCAGTGAATCTTGGGCACGCCAGCCCCAGCATTTT.

Of note for this clonotype: A read error may be the cause here, since a much bigger clone is one base away. V and J are TRBV24-1 and TRBJ2-3; either TRBD1 or TRBD2 may fit D (5 bases each). The CDR3 has 15 amino acids. Trimming shortened V by 5 bases and J by 14 bases, and 25 bases separated the two germline ends. Germline values: CDR1 KGHDR, CDR2 SFDVKD. CDR3 region: CATSGSTGFTGELYF. The CDR3 DNA reads TGTGCCACCAGTGGAAGTACAGGTTTCACCGGGGAGCTGTATTTT.

The chain recombines TRBV4-3 with TRBJ2-1, with a tentative D call TRBD2 (6 bases). Germline V CDR1 and CDR2: LGHNA, YSLEER. V lost 3 bases and J lost 9, with 15 bases in between. The CDR3 has 14 residues. CDR3 sequence: CASSHRLVGGEQFF. The DNA for the CDR3 is TGCGCCAGCAGCCACCGACTAGTTGGCGGTGAGCAGTTCTTC.

The CDR3 spells CASSDRPSLVGEEQYF. DNA of the CDR3: TGCGCCAGCAGCGATCGCCCTAGTCTAGTGGGAGAAGAGCAGTACTTC. The chain uses TRBV5-1 and TRBJ2-7, with D maybe TRBD2 (5 bases). V was pared by 4 bases and J by 7 bases, with 24 bases between. Looked up from germline, CDR1 is SGHRS and CDR2 is YFSETQ. The CDR3 runs to 16 residues.

The chain has TRBV5-6 and TRBJ1-2, with D unclear. Trimming took 0 bases from V and 2 from J, leaving 11 bases between them. Germline V CDR1 and CDR2: SGHDT, YYEEEE. The CDR3 extends over 15 amino acids. The CDR3 here is CASSLVGEANYGYTF. CDR3 DNA: TGTGCCAGCAGCTTGGTAGGCGAAGCGAACTATGGCTACACCTTC.

The chain recombines TRBV6-1 with TRBJ1-1, with a tentative D call TRBD1 (5 bases). Trimming removed 7 bases from V and 0 bases from J, with 12 bases in between. Germline V gene data show CDR1 as MNHNS and CDR2 as SASEGT. The CDR3 is 14 residues long. CDR3 nucleotides: TGTGCCAGCACCTTCGACAGAATGAACACTGAAGCTTTCTTT. It translates to CASTFDRMNTEAFF.

The chain recombines TRBV6-2 or TRBV6-3 with TRBJ2-3; 7 positions agree with TRBD1. With V trimmed by 7 bases and J by 5 bases, 9 bases remained unmatched. This CDR3 spans 14 amino acids. Germline assignment: CDR1 MNHEY and CDR2 SVGEGT. The CDR3 region is CASKPWGQRDTQYF. CDR3 in DNA: TGTGCCAGCAAACCCTGGGGACAGCGAGATACGCAGTATTTT.

This clonotype showed up many times. This rearrangement joins TRBV29-1 to TRBJ2-5; a possible D gene is TRBD1 (6 bases). The CDR3 runs to 15 residues. Trimming shortened V by 7 bases and J by 4 bases, and 22 bases separated the two germline ends. CDR1 is SQVTM, CDR2 ANQGSEA, per germline. The chain's CDR3 is CSAGERGYYGETQYF. The CDR3 DNA follows: TGCAGCGCGGGCGAAAGGGGGTATTACGGAGAGACCCAGTACTTC.

V and J are TRBV6-1 and TRBJ1-4, with D perhaps TRBD1 (5 bases). Germline V lookup: CDR1 MNHNS, CDR2 SASEGT. Trimming left V 3 bases short and J 3 bases short, with 11 bases between. The CDR3 contains 15 residues. As DNA, the CDR3 is TGTGCCAGCAGTGATTTGGGGGGATCTAATGAAAAACTGTTTTTT. It codes for CASSDLGGSNEKLFF.

The chain carries TRBV5-6 and TRBJ2-3, with 7 bases matching TRBD1. The V segment lost 1 base and the J segment 5 bases; nucleotides outside the gene matches: 1. From germline, CDR1 is SGHDT and CDR2 YYEEEE. The CDR3 is 13 residues long. The CDR3 DNA follows: TGTGCCAGCAGCTTGACAGGGGTAGATACGCAGTATTTT. This translates into CASSLTGVDTQYF.

The genes are TRBV28 and TRBJ1-2, with 9 bases fitting TRBD1. With 4 bases clipped from V and 3 bases from J, the junction kept 6 bases outside the gene matches. CDR1 MDHEN and CDR2 SYDVKM come from the germline V gene. The CDR3 runs to 15 residues. CDR3: CASSSRTGDYYGYTF. The DNA for the CDR3 is TGTGCCAGCAGTTCCCGGACAGGGGATTACTATGGCTACACCTTC.

This rearrangement joins TRBV20-1 to TRBJ2-1, with D maybe TRBD2 (7 bases). V lost 6 bases, J lost 4 bases, and 25 bases lay in between. The CDR3 totals 17 residues. Germline V gene sequence: CDR1 DFQATT, CDR2 SNEGSKA (reference sequence). The CDR3 coding sequence is TGCAGTGCCGCAAAAGAACAGGGATCCGGGAGGTACAATGAGCAGTTCTTC. This encodes CSAAKEQGSGRYNEQFF.

The chain couples TRBV20-1 to TRBJ2-1; D gene ambiguous. The CDR3 spans 12 residues. Looked up from germline, CDR1 is DFQATT and CDR2 is SNEGSKA (reference sequence). The V and J ends lost 0 bases and 10 bases respectively, with 10 bases between them. DNA of the CDR3: TGCAGTGCTAGAGATACGTGGCTGGAGCAGTTCTTC. This codes for CSARDTWLEQFF.

This clonotype was observed a few times. The chain recombines TRBV21-1 with TRBJ2-4. TRBV21-1 is assigned pseudogene status. The CDR3 length is 16 residues. The CDR3 DNA follows: TGTGCCAGCTGTCATAAAATTACCCTAACCAAAAACATTCAGTACTTC. Its translation is CASCHKITLTKNIQYF.

This chain links TRBV20-1 with TRBJ2-2, with D perhaps being TRBD1 or TRBD2 (6 bases each). CDR1 and CDR2 (germline): DFQATT, SNEGSKA (reference sequence). CDR3 length equals 14 residues. The V and J ends lost 4 bases and 6 bases respectively, with 15 bases between them. The CDR3 is CSAKVPGAAGELFF. CDR3 sequence (DNA): TGCAGTGCTAAGGTTCCGGGGGCGGCCGGGGAGCTGTTTTTT.

The chain has TRBV7-9 and TRBJ1-5, with D perhaps matching TRBD1 (6 bases). Germline CDR1 and CDR2: SEHNR and FQNEAQ (reference sequence). The CDR3 sequence is 17 residues long. Trimming removed 1 base from V and 2 bases from J, with 15 bases in between. The CDR3 nucleotides read TGTGCCAGCAGCTTAGAACAGGGCCCCTCGGGCAATCAGCCCCAGCATTTT. This translates into CASSLEQGPSGNQPQHF.

This clonotype appeared many times. The chain combines TRBV4-3 with TRBJ2-1, with 7 bases aligning to TRBD1. The V and J ends lost 1 base and 5 bases, in that order; junction bases with no gene match: 5. The CDR3 extends over 15 amino acids. The germline V gene encodes CDR1 LGHNA and CDR2 YSLEER. The CDR3 here is CASSQVQGGNNEQFF. In DNA, the CDR3 is TGCGCCAGCAGCCAAGTTCAAGGGGGCAACAATGAGCAGTTCTTC.

This clonotype was seen only a few times. The V and J genes are TRBV7-3 and TRBJ2-2; D remains ambiguous. This CDR3 is built from 16 residues. The germline V and J ends were trimmed by 0 bases and 4 bases, with 12 bases remaining between them. In germline, CDR1 is SGHTA, CDR2 FQGTGA. CDR3 loop: CASSLTSSTGTGELFF. CDR3 sequence (DNA): TGTGCCAGCAGCTTAACTTCCTCGACTGGCACCGGGGAGCTGTTTTTT.